The clone carrying this T cell receptor beta chain was counted many times. The antigen is unknown. This entry comes from a study of vaccination and CD4 T cells after COVID-19. Study information: From HCoV-229E, HCoV-OC43, HCoV-NL63 and SARS-CoV-2, overlapping spike peptides were used to stimulate the cells.

The Oncomine TCR Beta short-read assay was applied to DNA of cultured CD4+ T cells. CD4+ T cells were cultured, and genomic DNA was extracted from them. TCRdb recomputed calls from the PCR reads with MiXCR, one row per CDR3 protein. The sample has about 9,000 distinct CDR3 sequences, around 21% seen once. V lost 2 bases and J 3 bases, leaving 11 bases between the germline ends. CDR1 is DFQATT, CDR2 SNEGSKA, per germline (reference sequence). The length of the CDR3 is 13 residues. Broader study findings: Of the reactive clones in convalescent patients, a median around 83% showed up only post-vaccination.

Documented treatment: approximately 9-day PBMC culture with coronavirus spike peptide pools or control peptides (ViraFEST assay). The material sequenced was CD4+ T cells from blood, cultured in vitro, taken after SARS-CoV-2 vaccination. This chain links TRBV20-1 with TRBJ2-7; D is unclear. The receptor was isolated from a human donor who had recovered from COVID-19. CDR3 region: CSARYPPVYEQYF. Here the CDR3 DNA reads TGCAGTGCTAGATACCCCCCGGTCTACGAGCAGTACTTC.